This T cell receptor (beta chain) was sequenced in a study of T cells in Graves' hyperthyroidism and ophthalmopathy. The CDR3 covers 14 residues. CDR1 is LGHDT, CDR2 YNNKEL, per germline (reference sequence). With 4 bases removed from V and 9 bases from J, the gap between germline ends came to 13 bases. This clonotype was recorded at least ten times. The source material, RNA transcripts, was used to amplify TCR beta CDR3 regions. First-round RT-PCR targeting the TCR CDR3 was performed with the HTBI primer set. TCRdb ran MiXCR on the multiplex PCR reads and lists one entry per CDR3 protein. The table has under 300,000 distinct CDR3 sequences, 22% seen once.

The TCR was taken from a man aged 30 to 45 with Graves' ophthalmopathy. The chain carries TRBV3-1 and TRBJ1-6; D is unclear. The sample consisted of blood. The CDR3 nucleotides read TGTGCCAGCAGCCCCGGGGAGTCTAGTTCACCCCTCCACTTT. It yields the protein CASSPGESSSPLHF.